This T cell receptor beta chain was obtained from a study of Graves' ophthalmopathy and Graves' hyperthyroidism. Overall study context: Peripheral blood was gathered at first diagnosis, ahead of any treatment whatsoever.

The table lists this clonotype with many counts. Physicians reached a diagnosis by relying on clinical symptoms, serum thyroxine, TRAb, thyroid ultrasound and orbital computed tomography. The PBMCs originated from roughly 11 ml of fresh peripheral blood. RNA served as the template for amplifying TCR beta CDR3 regions. Scientists carried out first-round RT-PCR using HTBI primers and then a second-round multiplex PCR. MiXCR, run by TCRdb on the multiplex PCR reads, gives a single entry per CDR3 protein. The sample carries 740,000 or so distinct CDR3 sequences, roughly 41% recorded once. This sequence was found in an adult man with Graves' ophthalmopathy. The sample consisted of peripheral blood.

CDR3 in amino acids: CASSMRNQPQHF. In DNA, the CDR3 is TGTGCCAGTAGTATGCGAAATCAGCCCCAGCATTTT. The chain uses TRBV19 and TRBJ1-5; D unresolved. Germline V gene sequence: CDR1 LNHDA, CDR2 SQIVND (reference sequence). The CDR3 runs 12 residues. V was trimmed by 3 bases and J by 4 bases, leaving 4 bases between them.